This T cell receptor beta chain is drawn from a study of cytomegalovirus exposure and HLA in healthy donors. The study, taken as a whole, reports: Cytomegalovirus-associated TCR beta chains were listed, numbering 164.

The study ran its PCR with 60 Vbeta and 13 Jbeta primers. The repertoire was sequenced with immunoSEQ multiplex PCR; TCRdb's copy has only in-frame clones and lacks some. The data contain fewer than 150,000 clones, roughly three quarters of them singletons. As regards this clone: The antigen is unknown.

V gave up 0 bases and J gave up 13 bases, with 8 bases separating them. Germline V gene lookup returns CDR1 SGHDT and CDR2 YYEEEE. The CDR3 has 12 residues. Material for sequencing was PBMCs. The V call is TRBV5-6, the J call TRBJ1-6; unclear D gene. This receptor was obtained from a man aged 25-45 years in good health and CMV-seronegative. The CDR3 DNA follows: TGTGCCAGCAGCTTGGATGCGAGGCCCCTCCACTTT. This codes for CASSLDARPLHF. The whole variable domain, remainder taken from reference TRBV5-6 and TRBJ1-6, is DAGVTQSPTHLIKTRGQQVTLRCSPKSGHDTVSWYQQALGQGPQFIFQYYEEEERQRGNFPDRFSGHQFPNYSSELNVNALLLGDSALYLCASSLDARPLHFGNGTRLTVT.